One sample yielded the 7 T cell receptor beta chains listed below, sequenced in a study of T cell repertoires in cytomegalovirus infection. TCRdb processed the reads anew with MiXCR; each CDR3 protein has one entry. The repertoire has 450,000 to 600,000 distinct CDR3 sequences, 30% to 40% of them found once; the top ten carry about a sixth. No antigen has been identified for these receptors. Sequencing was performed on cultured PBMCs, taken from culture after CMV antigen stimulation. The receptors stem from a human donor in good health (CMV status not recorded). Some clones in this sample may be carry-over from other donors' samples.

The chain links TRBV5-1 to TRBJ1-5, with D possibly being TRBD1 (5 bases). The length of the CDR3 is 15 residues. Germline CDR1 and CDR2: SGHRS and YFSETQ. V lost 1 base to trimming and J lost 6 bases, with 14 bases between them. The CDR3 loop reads CASSLYAGKGQPQHF. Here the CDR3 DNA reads TGCGCCAGCAGCTTGTACGCAGGGAAAGGTCAGCCCCAGCATTTT.

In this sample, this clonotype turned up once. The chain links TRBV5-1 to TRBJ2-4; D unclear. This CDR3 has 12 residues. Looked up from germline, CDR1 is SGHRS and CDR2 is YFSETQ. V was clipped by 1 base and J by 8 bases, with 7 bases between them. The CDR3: CASSLNGYIQYF. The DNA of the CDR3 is TGCGCCAGCAGCTTGAACGGTTACATTCAGTACTTC.

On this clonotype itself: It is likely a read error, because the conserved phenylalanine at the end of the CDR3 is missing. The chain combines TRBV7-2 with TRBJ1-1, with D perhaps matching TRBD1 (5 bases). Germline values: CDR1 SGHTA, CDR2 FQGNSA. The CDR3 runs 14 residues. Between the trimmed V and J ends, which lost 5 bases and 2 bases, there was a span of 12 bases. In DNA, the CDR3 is TGTGCCAGCAGCCTCTCGGGGGGAAACACTGAAGCTTTCTGT. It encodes CASSLSGGNTEAFC.

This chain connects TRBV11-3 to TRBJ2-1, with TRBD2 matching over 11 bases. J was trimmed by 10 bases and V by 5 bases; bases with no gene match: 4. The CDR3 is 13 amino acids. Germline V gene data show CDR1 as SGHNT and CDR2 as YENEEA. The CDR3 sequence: CASSEGLADEQFF. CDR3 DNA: TGTGCCAGCAGCGAGGGACTAGCGGACGAGCAGTTCTTC. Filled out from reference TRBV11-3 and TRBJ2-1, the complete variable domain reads EAGVVQSPRYKIIEKKQPVAFWCNPISGHNTLYWYLQNLGQGPELLIRYENEEAVDDSQLPKDRFSAERLKGVDSTLKIQPAELGDSAVYLCASSEGLADEQFFGPGTRLTVL.

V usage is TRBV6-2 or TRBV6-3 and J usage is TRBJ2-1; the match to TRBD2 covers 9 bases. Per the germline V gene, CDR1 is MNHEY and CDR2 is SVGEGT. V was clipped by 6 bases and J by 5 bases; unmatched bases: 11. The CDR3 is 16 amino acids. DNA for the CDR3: TGTGCCAGCAGCTTAAAATCTAGCGGGGCTAACAATGAGCAGTTCTTC. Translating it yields CASSLKSSGANNEQFF.

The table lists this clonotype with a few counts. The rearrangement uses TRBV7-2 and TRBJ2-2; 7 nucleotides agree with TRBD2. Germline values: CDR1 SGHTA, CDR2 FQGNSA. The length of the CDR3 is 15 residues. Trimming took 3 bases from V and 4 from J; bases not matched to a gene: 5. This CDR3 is CASSLWEGPTGELFF. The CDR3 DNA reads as TGTGCCAGCAGCTTGTGGGAGGGCCCCACCGGGGAGCTGTTTTTT.

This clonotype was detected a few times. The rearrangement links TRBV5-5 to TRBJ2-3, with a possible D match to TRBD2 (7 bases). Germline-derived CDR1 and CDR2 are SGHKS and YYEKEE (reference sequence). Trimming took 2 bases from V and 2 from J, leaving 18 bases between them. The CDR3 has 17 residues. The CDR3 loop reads CASSFDATGTTTDTQYF. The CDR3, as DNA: TGTGCCAGCAGCTTTGACGCAACAGGGACTACCACAGATACGCAGTATTTT.